This TCR beta chain was recovered during a study of T cells after yellow fever vaccination. For the study at large: Fractions of limited cellularity were prepared by means of SMART-Seq v4 Ultra Low Input.

In the case of this clonotype: The antigen is not known.

Regarding the study as a whole: Among all clonotypes, a small share was observed in both CD4 and CD8 compartments. The study noted that FACS-sorted repertoires could contain abundant clonotypes contaminating from the bulk population. Re-detected after boosting: most primary clones, more than 95% of CD4 and about 89% of CD8.

From the 5' RACE reads, TCRdb called clonotypes with MiXCR, one entry per CDR3 protein. The table records about 230,000 distinct CDR3 sequences, roughly 6.2% of them present only once. Germline loops: CDR1 SGHVS, CDR2 FQNEAQ. This CDR3 is 18 amino acids long. With V trimmed by 9 bases and J by 0 bases, 13 bases remained unmatched. Sequences were derived from CD4+ T cells sorted from PBMCs, sampled on the day of the yellow fever booster vaccination. This receptor was obtained from a young man who received the YFV17D yellow fever vaccine. The chain links TRBV7-8 to TRBJ2-7; 14 bases align to TRBD2. The CDR3 bases are TGTGCCAGTACCGAGGGACTAGCGGGAGTGGGCGCCTCCTACGAGCAGTACTTC. Protein product: CASTEGLAGVGASYEQYF.